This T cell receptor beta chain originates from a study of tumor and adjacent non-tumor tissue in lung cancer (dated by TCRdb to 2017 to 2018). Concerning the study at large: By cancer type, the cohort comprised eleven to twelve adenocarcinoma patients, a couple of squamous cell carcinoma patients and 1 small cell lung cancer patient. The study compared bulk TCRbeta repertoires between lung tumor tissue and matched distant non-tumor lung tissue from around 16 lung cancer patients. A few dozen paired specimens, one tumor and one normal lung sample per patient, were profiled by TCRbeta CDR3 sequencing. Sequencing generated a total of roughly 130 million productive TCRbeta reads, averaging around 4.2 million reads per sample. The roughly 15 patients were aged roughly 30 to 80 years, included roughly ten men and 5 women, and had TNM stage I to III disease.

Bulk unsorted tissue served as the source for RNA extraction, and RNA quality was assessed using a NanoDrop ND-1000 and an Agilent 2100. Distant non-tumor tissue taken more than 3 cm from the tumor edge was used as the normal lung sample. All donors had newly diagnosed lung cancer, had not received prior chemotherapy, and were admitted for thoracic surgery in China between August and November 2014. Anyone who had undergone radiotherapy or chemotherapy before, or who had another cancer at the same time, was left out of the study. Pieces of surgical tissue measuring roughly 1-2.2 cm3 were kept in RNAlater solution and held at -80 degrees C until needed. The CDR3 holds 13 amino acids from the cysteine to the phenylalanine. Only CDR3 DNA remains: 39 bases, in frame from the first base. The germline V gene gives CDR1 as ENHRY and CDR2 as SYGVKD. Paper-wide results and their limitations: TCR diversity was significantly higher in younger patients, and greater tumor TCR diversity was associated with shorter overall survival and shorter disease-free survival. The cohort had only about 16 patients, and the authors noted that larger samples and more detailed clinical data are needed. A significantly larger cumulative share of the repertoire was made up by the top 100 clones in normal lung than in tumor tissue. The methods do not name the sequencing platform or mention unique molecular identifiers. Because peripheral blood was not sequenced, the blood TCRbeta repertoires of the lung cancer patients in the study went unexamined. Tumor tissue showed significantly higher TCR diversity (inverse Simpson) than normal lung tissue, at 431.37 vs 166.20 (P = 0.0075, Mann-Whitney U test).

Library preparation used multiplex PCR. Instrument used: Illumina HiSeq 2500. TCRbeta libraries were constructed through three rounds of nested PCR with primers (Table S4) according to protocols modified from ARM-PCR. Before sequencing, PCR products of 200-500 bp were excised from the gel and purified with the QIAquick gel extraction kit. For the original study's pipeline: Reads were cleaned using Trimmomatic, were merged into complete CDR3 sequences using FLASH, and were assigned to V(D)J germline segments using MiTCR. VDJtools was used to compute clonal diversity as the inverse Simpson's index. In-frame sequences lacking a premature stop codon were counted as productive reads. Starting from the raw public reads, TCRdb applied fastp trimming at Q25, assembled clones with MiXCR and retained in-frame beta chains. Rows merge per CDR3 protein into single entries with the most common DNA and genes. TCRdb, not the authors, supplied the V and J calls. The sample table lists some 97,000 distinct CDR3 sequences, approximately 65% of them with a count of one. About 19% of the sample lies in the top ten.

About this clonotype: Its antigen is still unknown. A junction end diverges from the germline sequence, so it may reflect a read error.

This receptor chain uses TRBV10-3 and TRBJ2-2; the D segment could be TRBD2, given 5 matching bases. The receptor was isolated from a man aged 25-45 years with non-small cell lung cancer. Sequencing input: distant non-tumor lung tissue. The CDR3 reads CVIRTINTGELFF. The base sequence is TGTGTCATCAGGACGATCAACACCGGGGAACTGTTTTTT.